A single sample is the source of the 7 T cell receptor beta chains below, sequenced in a study of CD8+ T cells in alopecia areata. TCR sequencing used cDNA made by reverse transcription of extracted RNA. Here immunoSEQ multiplex PCR was the method, and the copy in TCRdb shows in-frame clones only, minus some. The sample yields roughly 170,000 clones, 50% to 60% seen once. Sequencing used CD4+ T cells sorted from blood, obtained at week 0. The receptors stem from a human donor with alopecia areata.

This clone showed up just a few times. A junction boundary mismatches the germline segment, possibly from a read error. The sample contains more than one DNA sequence encoding this CDR3. The J gene is TRBJ2-2, the V gene TRBV5-1, with D tentatively TRBD1 (6 bases). The CDR3 runs to 14 residues. CDR1 is SGHRS, CDR2 YFSETQ, per germline. The CDR3 sequence: CASSLDRNTGELFF. The CDR3 bases are TGCGCCAGCAGTTTGGACAGAAACACCGGGGAGCTGTTTTTT. Full variable domain (remainder filled in from reference TRBV5-1 and TRBJ2-2): KAGVTQTPRYLIKTRGQQVTLSCSPISGHRSVSWYQQTPGQGLQFLFEYFSETQRNKGNFPGRFSGRQFSNSRSEMNVSTLELGDSALYLCASSLDRNTGELFFGEGSRLTVL.

This clone appeared once. The rearrangement links TRBV5-4 to TRBJ2-5, with 10 bases aligning to TRBD2. Unmatched junction bases numbered 11, after V lost 1 base and J lost 5 bases. This CDR3 contains 17 residues. CDR1 SGHNT and CDR2 YYREEE come from the germline V gene (reference sequence). CDR3 in amino acids: CASSLPRLGSGGETQYF. CDR3 nucleotide sequence: TGTGCCAGCAGCTTGCCCCGGTTGGGTAGCGGGGGGGAGACCCAGTACTTC.

This sequence joins TRBV5-4 and TRBJ1-2; possibly TRBD1 for D (5 bases). Germline assignment: CDR1 SGHNT and CDR2 YYREEE (reference sequence). Trimming shortened V by 0 bases and J by 0 bases, and 9 bases separated the two germline ends. This CDR3 spans 15 amino acids. Written as DNA, the CDR3 is TGTGCCAGCAGCTTGGCGGGACTCGCTAACTATGGCTACACCTTC. It is translated as CASSLAGLANYGYTF.

The chain carries TRBV30 and TRBJ1-5; D is perhaps TRBD1 (5 bases). The CDR3 runs to 15 residues. Between the trimmed V and J ends, which lost 0 bases and 6 bases, there was a span of 15 bases. Germline CDR1 is GTSNPN and CDR2 is SVGIG (reference sequence). The CDR3, as DNA: TGTGCCTGGAGTGTATCGGGCGGCGGGGGTCAGCCCCAGCATTTT. This translates into CAWSVSGGGGQPQHF. The full variable domain, in which reference TRBV30 and TRBJ1-5 provide the parts outside the CDR3, is SQTIHQWPATLVQPVGSPLSLECTVEGTSNPNLYWYRQAAGRGLQLLFYSVGIGQISSEVPQNLSASRPQDRQFILSSKKLLLSDSGFYLCAWSVSGGGGQPQHFGDGTRLSIL.

The rearrangement uses TRBV30 and TRBJ1-1; tentative D call: TRBD1 (5 bases). The CDR3 extends over 11 amino acids. The V and J ends lost 0 bases and 11 bases respectively, with 10 bases between them. The V gene's germline CDR1 is GTSNPN and CDR2 SVGIG (reference sequence). In DNA, the CDR3 is TGTGCCTGGAGTGTCTGGGGGTACGCTTTCTTT. As protein: CAWSVWGYAFF.

There are a few counts of this clone. The chain carries TRBV7-9 and TRBJ1-6; D possibly corresponds to TRBD1 (5 bases). V was shortened by 11 bases and J by 8 bases, with 16 bases between the two germline ends. From germline, CDR1 is SEHNR and CDR2 FQNEAQ (reference sequence). The CDR3 consists of 13 residues. The CDR3 DNA reads TGTGCCGGCGGCGTCCAGGGAGATTCACCCCTCCACTTT. Translation gives CAGGVQGDSPLHF.

As DNA, the CDR3 is TGCAGCGTTGGCCAGTACAATGAGCAGTTCTTC. Its translation: CSVGQYNEQFF. V usage is TRBV29-1 and J usage is TRBJ2-1; D is uncertain. The V end was cut by 4 bases, the J end by 4 bases, with 5 bases between. Germline assignment: CDR1 SQVTM and CDR2 ANQGSEA. The CDR3 length is 11 residues.